This TCR beta chain derives from a study of CD8+ T cells in alopecia areata. As for this clone: Its antigen is still unknown.

V lost 3 bases, J lost 0 bases, and 2 bases lay in between. This CDR3 is built from 12 residues. Germline V lookup: CDR1 SGHAT, CDR2 FQNNGV. The study's findings and limits: Against the mouse data, patients shared TCRs less clearly, possibly for HLA reasons. Higher clonality than in normal scalp was seen in lesional scalp, especially alopecia totalis/universalis. Normal skin's resident alphabeta T cells are also sequenced in scalp samples.

cDNA reverse transcribed from extracted RNA served as the sequencing template. Only in-frame clones appear in the TCRdb table, and some are missing; sequencing was by immunoSEQ multiplex PCR. This table has fewer than 150,000 clones, 55% to 65% appearing once. Isolation of CD4+ and CD8+ T cells from PBMCs was achieved by sorting. The receptor comes from a human donor in good health. The rearrangement uses TRBV11-2 and TRBJ2-5; D remains unclear. The sequenced sample was CD4+ T cells sorted from blood. The CDR3 loop reads CASSLYQETQYF. CDR3 DNA: TGTGCCAGCAGCTTGTACCAAGAGACCCAGTACTTC.